This T cell receptor beta chain emerged from a study of T cell responses to AZD1222 COVID-19 vaccine listed by TCRdb under 2021. Broadly, across the study: A total of 233 trial participants underwent TCR sequencing, of whom some 210 received two doses of AZD1222 and 26 received two doses of the MenACWY control vaccine. Trial participants were enrolled by age into subgroups of 18-55, 56-69 and 70-plus years, and about 150, 27 and 61 TCR-sequenced participants, respectively, were included in these subgroups. Results the study describes overall, beyond this receptor: Because no day 14 peak-response samples were available, the repertoires could be characterized only after the peak T cell response. In the small 56-69-year group, the increase in depth fell short of significance, most likely because of low power. Epitopes outside the regions mutated in the B.1.351 and B.1.1.7 variants were reportedly recognized by nearly half of the unique spike-specific TCRs. Most participants were white British and females outnumbered males, and the authors suggested that clonal diversity may have been underestimated. Conclusions about previously exposed vaccinees were limited because only six AZD1222 recipients were SARS-CoV-2 seropositive at baseline. After two AZD1222 doses, both the breadth and the depth of spike-specific TCRs were significantly higher than at day 0 and than in MenACWY recipients. Vaccine-associated CD4 TCRs spanned the whole spike protein, with dominant responses in regions 160-218 and 743-854.

Concerning this clone: Its specific antigen is unknown. No clone much larger than this one lies a single base away; base qualities are absent.

The CDR3 regions of human TCRbeta chains were analyzed by immunosequencing. The source study handled its data this way. TCRs in the repertoires were matched against a reference library of SARS-CoV-2-specific TCRs that had been generated with the MIRA antigen-specificity platform. Breadth was defined as the fraction of unique TCRs that were SARS-CoV-2-associated. Depth was defined as the fraction of total T cells that were SARS-CoV-2-associated. Using the MIRA data, each spike-specific TCR was assigned both to the spike region to which the TCR was reactive and to a CD4 or CD8 class. Log10-transformed breadth and depth values were compared by one-way ANOVA with Sidak's multiple comparisons tests. TCRdb's version of the immuneACCESS table is confined to in-frame rearrangements and falls short of the full clone set. An unresolved V gene accounts for under half of the shortfall where checked; the remainder is of unknown origin. Clone size and V and J calls were adopted from that table, with D and trimming inferred from the DNA. The sample yields under 100,000 clones; around 90% were counted once. Of the sample, approximately 5% is held by the ten largest clones.

What this sample's time point label stands for: about 28 days (+/-7) after the second vaccine dose. Because spike-specific TCR depth and breadth did not differ between the two schedules, AZD1222 recipients who got a second dose at roughly 4 weeks were pooled with those who got a second dose at roughly 12 weeks. Vaccinee samples came from UK trials COV001 and COV002, including a single-blind randomized controlled phase 2/3 trial of AZD1222 (ChAdOx1 nCoV-19) in healthy adults. Trial participant PBMC samples were collected at day 0 and day 28 after the second dose for TCRbeta chain sequencing. The receptor's source is an adult who received the AZD1222 COVID-19 vaccine. The starting material was peripheral blood, obtained 28 days after the second AZD1222 dose.

CDR3 region: CASMEVARDNEQFF. The base sequence is TGTGCCAGTATGGAGGTCGCGAGGGACAATGAGCAGTTCTTC. Rearrangement joined TRBV19 to TRBJ2-1; the D region possibly corresponds to TRBD2 (5 bases align). The germline V gene (reference sequence) yields LNHDA for CDR1 and SQIVND for CDR2. Including cysteine and phenylalanine, the CDR3 has 14 amino acids. Only the CDR3 portion is preserved as DNA: 42 bases, with reading frame beginning at the first base. Cut back by 7 bases and 5 bases, the V and J ends lie 15 bases apart.